This TCR beta chain came from a study of blood T cell repertoires in COVID-19. Study details: The United States, Italy and Spain were the sources of the acute and convalescent COVID-19 samples.

Germline V gene lookup returns CDR1 LGHDT and CDR2 YNNKEL (reference sequence). Germline trimming cut 4 bases from V and 2 bases from J; bases unmatched to any gene: 5. This CDR3 region has 16 residues. In the original processing: Amplified reference gene primers provided the basis for estimating nucleated cell counts. TCRdb's table, derived via immunoSEQ multiplex PCR, lists solely in-frame clones and lacks some. The V and J calls and clone size come from that table; D and trimming were worked out from the DNA. Among about 280,000 clones, more than 85% were seen once, and the ten largest hold roughly 5.1%.

Input material: peripheral blood. The J gene is TRBJ2-6, the V gene TRBV3-1 (or the pseudogene TRBV3-2); 7 bases are a match to TRBD2. The sequence was collected from a middle-aged man with acute or convalescent COVID-19. CDR3 residues: CASSPKSGTGANVLTF. As DNA, the CDR3 is TGTGCCAGCAGCCCCAAGAGCGGGACTGGGGCCAACGTCCTGACTTTC.